The 21 T cell receptor beta chains below come from one sample, sequenced in a study of control samples from healthy donors and cancer patients. Clones were read by immunoSEQ multiplex PCR, and TCRdb kept only the in-frame ones, dropping some. Counted here are about 73,000 clones, roughly 87% occurring once; the ten biggest clones make up 3.5% to 4%. Sequencing input: blood. The receptors originated from a woman aged 45-60 years in good health.

This chain links TRBV5-1 with TRBJ2-7, with TRBD2 matching over 8 bases. V trimming: 1 base; J trimming: 2 bases; junction bases outside the gene matches: 5. The CDR3 runs to 15 residues. CDR1 is SGHRS, CDR2 YFSETQ, per germline. The CDR3 coding sequence is TGCGCCAGCAGCTTGAGCGGGAGTAGGGCCTACGAGCAGTACTTC. Residues: CASSLSGSRAYEQYF.

The J gene is TRBJ1-1, the V gene TRBV6-6; the D is unclear. The CDR3 is 11 residues long. Trimming removed 8 bases at V and 8 bases at J, with 12 bases between. Germline V gene data show CDR1 as MNHNY and CDR2 as SVGAGI (reference sequence). The DNA of the CDR3 is TGTGCCAGCGGTACGGATAGCGAAGCTTTCTTT. Residues: CASGTDSEAFF.

The rearrangement links TRBV4-2 to TRBJ2-3; possibly TRBD2 for D (5 bases). The germline CDR1 and CDR2 sequences are LGHNA and YNFKEQ. Trimming cost V 0 bases and J 6 bases, with 13 bases left between them. This CDR3 is built from 15 residues. CDR3 nucleotides: TGTGCCAGCAGCCAAGATCGAGGGAGCGTCGATACGCAGTATTTT. It translates to CASSQDRGSVDTQYF.

This chain joins TRBV30 and TRBJ2-3; 11 positions match TRBD1. V lost 4 bases, J lost 5 bases, and 8 bases stayed unmatched. Per the germline V gene, CDR1 is GTSNPN and CDR2 is SVGIG (reference sequence). The CDR3 runs to 15 residues. The CDR3 is CAWTTLDRGQDTQYF. CDR3 nucleotides: TGTGCCTGGACCACCTTGGACAGGGGGCAAGATACGCAGTATTTT.

The V and J genes are TRBV28 and TRBJ1-5; TRBD1 matches 9 bases. The CDR3 runs 15 residues. Germline V gene data show CDR1 as MDHEN and CDR2 as SYDVKM. Trimming removed 3 bases from V and 3 bases from J; junction bases left unmatched: 3. The CDR3 loop is CASSLGDRDNQPQHF. CDR3 in DNA: TGTGCCAGCAGTTTGGGGGACAGGGACAATCAGCCCCAGCATTTT. The variable domain in full, completed from reference TRBV28 and TRBJ1-5, reads DVKVTQSSRYLVKRTGEKVFLECVQDMDHENMFWYRQDPGLGLRLIYFSYDVKMKEKGDIPEGYSVSREKKERFSLILESASTNQTSMYLCASSLGDRDNQPQHFGDGTRLSIL.

The chain carries TRBV20-1 and TRBJ1-1, with 9 positions matching TRBD1. The J segment lost 2 bases and the V segment lost 3 bases, leaving 10 bases of the junction unmatched. The V gene's germline CDR1 is DFQATT and CDR2 SNEGSKA (reference sequence). The CDR3 has 16 amino acids. CDR3 loop: CSASAWTGDVNTEAFF. The CDR3 bases are TGCAGTGCTAGTGCCTGGACAGGGGACGTCAACACTGAAGCTTTCTTT.

This chain uses TRBV27 with TRBJ1-4; 7 bases map to TRBD1. The CDR3 totals 15 residues. Germline V gene data show CDR1 as MNHEY and CDR2 as SMNVEV (reference sequence). The V and J ends lost 5 bases and 5 bases, in that order; junction bases with no gene match: 8. The CDR3 spells CASSPWTGGNEKLFF. CDR3 nucleotide sequence: TGTGCCAGCAGTCCCTGGACAGGAGGAAATGAAAAACTGTTTTTT.

V usage is TRBV13 and J usage is TRBJ2-1, with TRBD2 matching 8 bases. V trimming: 5 bases; J trimming: 0 bases; junction bases outside the gene matches: 12. Per germline, CDR1 PRHDT and CDR2 FYEKMQ (reference sequence). The CDR3 extends over 18 amino acids. CDR3 sequence (DNA): TGTGCCAGCAGCCCCCCCGGGGGGGCCGATAGCTCCTACAATGAGCAGTTCTTC. Translating gives CASSPPGGADSSYNEQFF.

The count of this clone is one. The chain employs TRBV4-1 and TRBJ1-1; D is perhaps TRBD1 (5 bases). This CDR3 comprises 14 residues. Germline loops: CDR1 MGHRA, CDR2 YSYEKL. Trimming removed 5 bases at V and 0 bases at J, with 10 bases between. Here the CDR3 DNA reads TGCGCCAGCAGCTTTCAGGGTATGAACACTGAAGCTTTCTTT. This codes for CASSFQGMNTEAFF.

The chain combines TRBV5-1 with TRBJ2-7; 9 bases align to TRBD1. The germline V gene has CDR1 SGHRS and CDR2 YFSETQ. The CDR3 has 19 amino acids. V lost 3 bases to trimming and J lost 6 bases; unmatched junction nucleotides: 22. CDR3 DNA: TGCGCCAGCAGCTCCCGCTTCATTAGGACCGGGACAGGGACGGCCGAGCAGTACTTC. This sequence encodes CASSSRFIRTGTGTAEQYF.

The rearrangement links TRBV2 to TRBJ2-1; D is ambiguous. This CDR3 contains 13 residues. CDR1 is SNHLY, CDR2 FYNNEI, per germline. Trimming took off 5 bases at V and 3 bases at J, with 8 bases between the two ends. CDR3 loop: CASSLYSYNEQFF. The CDR3 region has the DNA TGTGCCAGCAGTCTCTACAGCTACAATGAGCAGTTCTTC.

The V call is TRBV4-1, the J call TRBJ2-5, with 11 bases matching TRBD2. The V gene end was trimmed by 8 bases and the J gene end by 5 bases; junction bases not matched to a gene: 13. From germline, CDR1 is MGHRA and CDR2 YSYEKL. The CDR3 length is 16 residues. The CDR3 reads CASRRLLAGEEETQYF. The CDR3 nucleotides are TGCGCCAGCCGCCGACTACTAGCGGGAGAGGAGGAGACCCAGTACTTC.

This clone turned up a few times. This chain joins TRBV6-6 and TRBJ1-2; unclear D gene. V dropped 5 bases and J dropped 6 bases, with 13 bases sitting between them. The CDR3 totals 13 residues. Germline CDR1 and CDR2: MNHNY and SVGAGI (reference sequence). Here the CDR3 DNA reads TGTGCCAGCAGTAACCCCCGGCGAGATGGCTACACCTTC. Translating it yields CASSNPRRDGYTF.

This chain joins TRBV6-1 and TRBJ1-4; D ambiguous. CDR1 MNHNS and CDR2 SASEGT come from the germline V gene. The CDR3 runs 14 residues. Trimming took off 2 bases at V and 4 bases at J, with 8 bases between the two ends. In DNA form, the CDR3 reads TGTGCCAGCAGTGAACTATGGAGTAATGAAAAACTGTTTTTT. Translation: CASSELWSNEKLFF.

The V and J genes are TRBV6-6 and TRBJ2-3; 10 bases match TRBD2. The V gene's germline CDR1 is MNHNY and CDR2 SVGAGI (reference sequence). CDR3 length: 21 residues. The J segment lost 2 bases and the V segment lost 6 bases, leaving 23 bases of the junction unmatched. The CDR3 loop reads CASSHPPLAGEWESATDTQYF. The CDR3 bases are TGTGCCAGCAGCCACCCCCCTCTAGCGGGAGAATGGGAAAGTGCCACAGATACGCAGTATTTT.

V and J are TRBV4-1 and TRBJ1-5; D unclear. V lost 0 bases and J lost 0, with 12 bases in between. Germline loops: CDR1 MGHRA, CDR2 YSYEKL. The CDR3 is 17 amino acids. The CDR3 nucleotides read TGCGCCAGCAGCCAAGAACCCGTTCCCTATAGCAATCAGCCCCAGCATTTT. Encoded protein: CASSQEPVPYSNQPQHF.

This clone occurred once. V gene TRBV5-1 combines with J gene TRBJ2-7, with 7 nucleotides matching TRBD1. CDR1 SGHRS and CDR2 YFSETQ come from the germline V gene. This CDR3 comprises 14 residues. J was trimmed by 4 bases and V by 0 bases; bases with no gene match: 4. CDR3 amino acids: CASSLGTGVYEQYF. CDR3 in DNA: TGCGCCAGCAGCTTGGGGACAGGCGTTTACGAGCAGTACTTC.

This clone was observed a single time. This sequence joins TRBV7-6 and TRBJ2-2, with D possibly TRBD1 on 6 matching bases. The V gene's germline CDR1 is SGHVS and CDR2 FNYEAQ. The length of the CDR3 is 15 residues. Between the trimmed V and J ends, which lost 4 bases and 1 base, there was a span of 10 bases. The CDR3 nucleotides are TGTGCCAGCAGCTCAGGGGAAAGGAACACCGGGGAGCTGTTTTTT. As protein: CASSSGERNTGELFF.

The rearrangement joins TRBV9 to TRBJ2-1; 7 positions agree with TRBD2. V shed 5 bases, J shed 6 bases, and the junction held 14 bases outside the gene matches. The CDR3 extends over 16 amino acids. In germline, CDR1 is SGDLS, CDR2 YYNGEE. DNA for the CDR3: TGTGCCAGCAGTTTAGCGGCGGGAGCGAACCTCAATGAGCAGTTCTTC. Translation: CASSLAAGANLNEQFF.

J is TRBJ1-6 and V is TRBV7-3, with a tentative D call TRBD1 (5 bases). V was cut by 2 bases and J by 7 bases, with 9 bases left in between. Germline CDR1 reads SGHTA; CDR2 reads FQGTGA. The CDR3 totals 14 residues. The CDR3: CASSLQGTNSPLHF. The CDR3 DNA reads TGTGCCAGCAGCTTACAGGGAACAAATTCACCCCTCCACTTT.

The V gene is TRBV19, the J gene TRBJ2-7; 12 nucleotides line up with TRBD2. The length of the CDR3 is 15 residues. Unmatched junction bases numbered 1, after V lost 3 bases and J lost 1 base. Germline values: CDR1 LNHDA, CDR2 SQIVND (reference sequence). The CDR3 coding sequence is TGTGCCAGTAGTATGACTAGCGGGAGTTCCTACGAGCAGTACTTC. Its translation is CASSMTSGSSYEQYF.